This note documents a single TCR beta chain sequence. What it recognizes is unknown. UMIs that included a 6-nucleotide sample barcode were added by template switching, which took place during cDNA synthesis. TCRdb re-called the 5' RACE reads and shows each CDR3 protein once, DNA omitted. The sample's table shows over 120,000 distinct CDR3 sequences. The data belong to a study of monozygotic twins with inflammatory bowel disease. The CDR3 spans 16 residues. Germline CDR1 reads SGDLS; CDR2 reads YYNGEE. Findings and limits, study-wide: Limited power may explain why concordant and discordant twins showed no difference in repertoire similarity.

The specimen was blood. The receptor was isolated from a human donor with ulcerative colitis or Crohn's disease, or a healthy co-twin of an affected twin (not recorded which). The chain is built from TRBV9 and TRBJ2-3; there is no DNA to check the TCRdb D call of TRBD2. CDR3 region: CASSLSGSGSPDTQYF.